Below, 6 T cell receptor beta chains from the same sample are listed, as sequenced in a study of cytomegalovirus exposure and HLA in healthy donors. 13 Jbeta primers and 60 Vbeta primers were used for the PCR. Measured with immunoSEQ multiplex PCR; TCRdb has only the in-frame clones, and not every one. The sample includes 140,000 to 150,000 clones, roughly 10% of them seen just once. The sequenced material came from PBMCs. Source of these receptors: a man between 45 and 60 years old in good health and CMV-seronegative.

The chain has TRBV2 and TRBJ2-1; D unclear. CDR3 length equals 12 residues. CDR1 and CDR2 from the germline V gene are SNHLY and FYNNEI. The V gene lost 6 bases and the J gene lost 4 bases, with 7 bases spanning the gap. CDR3 region: CASRPGYNEQFF. The CDR3 DNA sequence: TGTGCCAGCAGGCCCGGGTACAATGAGCAGTTCTTC.

The rearrangement uses TRBV4-1 and TRBJ2-7, with D uncertain. CDR3 length: 15 residues. Germline V gene lookup returns CDR1 MGHRA and CDR2 YSYEKL. Trimming took 0 bases from V and 2 from J, leaving 11 bases between them. The CDR3 here is CASSQDGGGTYEQYF. The CDR3 region has the DNA TGCGCCAGCAGCCAAGACGGCGGCGGTACCTACGAGCAGTACTTC.

This clone showed up just a few times. The V and J genes are TRBV7-3 and TRBJ1-1, with D possibly matching TRBD1 (5 bases). Germline-derived CDR1 and CDR2 are SGHTA and FQGTGA. Between the trimmed V and J ends, which lost 0 bases and 4 bases, there was a span of 15 bases. CDR3 length: 16 residues. The CDR3 DNA follows: TGTGCCAGCAGCTTAACTGGTCGGCGGGGGACCACTGAAGCTTTCTTT. Its translation is CASSLTGRRGTTEAFF.

The chain joins TRBV19 to TRBJ1-2; no firm D call. In germline, CDR1 is LNHDA, CDR2 SQIVND (reference sequence). The CDR3 consists of 13 residues. The V end was cut by 5 bases, the J end by 7 bases, with 14 bases between. The CDR3 DNA sequence: TGTGCCAGTAGTCTGGTCTTATACGGTGGCTACACCTTC. Encoded protein: CASSLVLYGGYTF.

The chain carries TRBV7-9 and TRBJ2-4; 10 bases line up with TRBD2. The length of the CDR3 is 15 residues. CDR1 is SEHNR and CDR2 is FQNEAQ in the germline V gene (reference sequence). The ends lost 5 bases at V and 13 bases at J; junction bases unmatched: 14. CDR3 DNA: TGTGCCAGCAGCCCGAGGACTAGCGGCACAAACGTCCAGTACTTC. Its protein product is CASSPRTSGTNVQYF.

The table lists this clone with a few counts. One junction end does not reproduce the germline sequence, and a read error may be involved. The chain links TRBV4-2 to TRBJ2-1; 10 bases are a match to TRBD2. CDR1 and CDR2 from the germline V gene are LGHNA and YNFKEQ. This CDR3 region has 16 residues. The CDR3 DNA is TGTGCCAGCAGCAAAGAAGGGACTAGCGCCTACAATGAGCAGTTCTTC. The encoded protein is CASSKEGTSAYNEQFF.